Listed here are 4 T cell receptor beta chains from one sample, sequenced in a study of T-cell memory formation after mild COVID-19 (dated by TCRdb to the early 2020s). Libraries came from 5' RACE. The instrument given in TCRdb is Illumina NovaSeq 6000. The raw public reads went through TCRdb reprocessing: fastp at Q25, MiXCR clone calling, in-frame beta chains kept. Each CDR3 protein appears once, grouped with its most common genes and DNA. The sample profile shows some 210,000 distinct CDR3 sequences; 18% of them were found once. Clones ranked in the top ten supply roughly 2.3% of the sample. The sample taken for sequencing was PBMCs or a T cell subset sorted from them (not recorded which). These receptors were obtained from an adult woman who had mild COVID-19 (a few samples of this study predate the infection). The sample titles of this study are shuffled in the database, so cell type and time point are left out; the donor was told from shared clones.

J is TRBJ2-5 and V is TRBV6-5; D tentatively fits TRBD1 or TRBD2 (5 bases each). Trimming removed 3 bases from V and 1 base from J, with 12 bases in between. CDR1 is MNHEY, CDR2 SVGAGI, per germline. The CDR3 has 15 residues. For the CDR3, the DNA is TGTGCCAGCAGTTATCAACGTGGGGGCCAAGAGACCCAGTACTTC. Its protein is CASSYQRGGQETQYF.

This clonotype was counted only a few times. The CDR3 loop is CASRMGQGHYGYTF. The CDR3 nucleotides are TGTGCCAGCAGGATGGGACAGGGCCACTATGGCTACACCTTC. The chain is built from TRBV7-9 and TRBJ1-2, with TRBD1 identical over 9 bases. The CDR3 consists of 14 residues. V lost 6 bases to trimming and J lost 3 bases; unmatched junction nucleotides: 5. Germline lookup yields CDR1 SEHNR and CDR2 FQNEAQ (reference sequence).

The chain joins TRBV5-6 to TRBJ2-1; the D call may be TRBD1 or TRBD2 (6 bases each). The CDR3 covers 14 residues. Germline values: CDR1 SGHDT, CDR2 YYEEEE. The germline V and J ends were trimmed by 3 bases and 7 bases, with 14 bases remaining between them. CDR3 loop: CASSSAGHRNEQFF. The CDR3 region has the DNA TGTGCCAGCAGCTCCGCGGGACACCGAAATGAGCAGTTCTTC.

This clonotype was detected a few times. This rearrangement joins TRBV12-3 or TRBV12-4 to TRBJ2-7; TRBD2 agrees at 8 bases. J lost 4 bases, V lost 6 bases, and 11 bases had no gene match. This CDR3 contains 15 residues. CDR3 amino acids: CASRPGAGGLYEQYF. The CDR3 nucleotides read TGTGCCAGCAGGCCAGGGGCGGGGGGTTTATACGAGCAGTACTTC.